These 26 T cell receptor beta chains originate from one sample sequenced in a study of blood T cell repertoires in COVID-19. The protocol was immunoSEQ multiplex PCR, while the TCRdb copy is restricted to in-frame clones and leaves out a portion. The repertoire holds under 350,000 clones, with 80% to 90% as singletons. The source material was PBMCs or T cells enriched from blood (not recorded which). The receptors here all came from a man aged 30 to 45 who had recovered from COVID-19.

This clone turned up a few times. This chain joins TRBV21-1 and TRBJ2-7; the D segment call TRBD1 is taken from the table without a DNA check. TRBV21-1 constitutes a pseudogene. This CDR3 has 12 amino acids. In DNA form, the CDR3 reads TGTGCCCCAGGACAGGGACCCTGCGAGCAGTACTTC. Protein: CAPGQGPCEQYF.

This clone was recorded many times. The V and J genes are TRBV6-5 and TRBJ2-7; tentatively, D is TRBD2 (6 bases). V was cut by 0 bases and J by 2 bases, with 14 bases left in between. This CDR3 is built from 16 residues. Germline CDR1 MNHEY, CDR2 SVGAGI. CDR3 in amino acids: CASSYSIYGGPYEQYF. CDR3 coding DNA: TGTGCCAGCAGTTACTCGATTTACGGGGGTCCCTACGAGCAGTACTTC.

The chain combines TRBV11-3 with TRBJ2-3, with 9 bases identical to TRBD2. Germline trimming cut 4 bases from V and 0 bases from J; bases unmatched to any gene: 5. Germline CDR1 SGHNT, CDR2 YENEEA. The CDR3 spans 16 residues. DNA of the CDR3: TGTGCCAGCAGCTCCCGACTAGCGGCTAGCACAGATACGCAGTATTTT. Translating it yields CASSSRLAASTDTQYF.

This clone has more than one count but fewer than ten. The chain combines TRBV11-3 with TRBJ1-2; perhaps TRBD1 as D (5 bases). Germline V gene sequence: CDR1 SGHNT, CDR2 YENEEA. V was clipped by 2 bases and J by 1 base, with 8 bases between them. The CDR3 spans 14 residues. The CDR3 nucleotides read TGTGCCAGCAGCTTACAGGGCGGTAACTATGGCTACACCTTC. This gives the protein CASSLQGGNYGYTF.

The V and J genes are TRBV11-3 and TRBJ2-7; D is ambiguous. From germline, CDR1 is SGHNT and CDR2 YENEEA. V was clipped by 10 bases and J by 4 bases, with 11 bases between them. There are 11 residues in the CDR3. CDR3 sequence reads: CANDKLYEQYF. The CDR3 nucleotides read TGTGCCAACGATAAACTTTACGAGCAGTACTTC.

The chain has TRBV15 and TRBJ2-1; 9 nucleotides line up with TRBD1. Germline lookup yields CDR1 LNHNV and CDR2 YYDKDF (reference sequence). The CDR3 runs 17 residues. With V trimmed by 2 bases and J by 4 bases, 9 bases remained unmatched. The DNA for the CDR3 is TGTGCCACCAGCAGATGGGGGGGACAGGGCTTATACAATGAGCAGTTCTTC. This gives the protein CATSRWGGQGLYNEQFF. The full variable domain, with the rest looked up from reference TRBV15 and TRBJ2-1, is DAMVIQNPRYQVTQFGKPVTLSCSQTLNHNVMYWYQQKSSQAPKLLFHYYDKDFNNEADTPDNFQSRRPNTSFCFLDIRSPGLGDTAMYLCATSRWGGQGLYNEQFFGPGTRLTVL.

The CDR3 here is CATSRDRGTYNEQFF. CDR3 nucleotide sequence: TGTGCCACCAGCAGAGACAGGGGTACCTACAATGAGCAGTTCTTC. The chain couples TRBV15 to TRBJ2-1; possible D gene TRBD1, 6 bases. Germline CDR1 is LNHNV and CDR2 is YYDKDF (reference sequence). The CDR3 spans 15 residues. V lost 0 bases to trimming and J lost 2 bases, with 8 bases between them. Full variable domain (remainder filled in from reference TRBV15 and TRBJ2-1): DAMVIQNPRYQVTQFGKPVTLSCSQTLNHNVMYWYQQKSSQAPKLLFHYYDKDFNNEADTPDNFQSRRPNTSFCFLDIRSPGLGDTAMYLCATSRDRGTYNEQFFGPGTRLTVL.

The J gene is TRBJ1-2, the V gene TRBV6-5, with D tentatively TRBD1 (5 bases). Trimming pared 5 bases from V and 2 bases from J, leaving 12 bases between. CDR3 length equals 14 residues. Germline CDR1 is MNHEY and CDR2 is SVGAGI. The CDR3 loop is CASSQPTDNYGYTF. The CDR3 DNA reads TGTGCCAGCAGTCAGCCGACAGACAACTATGGCTACACCTTC.

This sequence joins TRBV18 and TRBJ2-7; TRBD2 aligns across 8 bases. This CDR3 is 15 amino acids long. CDR1 and CDR2 from the germline V gene are KGHSH and LQKENI. The junction had 10 bases not matched to a gene; V was cut back by 3 bases and J by 6 bases. CDR3 residues: CASSPASRGGGEQYF. CDR3 nucleotide sequence: TGTGCCAGCTCACCCGCGAGCCGGGGGGGCGGCGAGCAGTACTTC.

V is TRBV7-8 and J is TRBJ1-4, with 7 bases identical to TRBD1. V trimming: 6 bases; J trimming: 8 bases; junction bases outside the gene matches: 12. Germline values: CDR1 SGHVS, CDR2 FQNEAQ. The CDR3 loop spans 15 amino acids. The DNA for the CDR3 is TGTGCCAGCAGTAACACCGACAGGGTTTGGGAAAAACTGTTTTTT. Its protein is CASSNTDRVWEKLFF.

This clone has more than one count but fewer than ten. This rearrangement joins TRBV6-4 to TRBJ2-1; D might be TRBD1 (6 bases). CDR3 size: 14 residues. Trimming stripped 2 bases from V and 11 bases from J, with 16 bases between. Germline V gene lookup returns CDR1 MRHNA and CDR2 SNTAGT. CDR3 region: CASSDPTRDTKQFF. In DNA form, the CDR3 reads TGTGCCAGCAGTGACCCAACCCGGGACACGAAGCAGTTCTTC.

This clone was detected once. The rearrangement joins TRBV28 to TRBJ2-2, with no clear D. Germline assignment: CDR1 MDHEN and CDR2 SYDVKM. V lost 6 bases and J 7 bases, leaving 15 bases between the germline ends. The CDR3 consists of 14 residues. The CDR3 reads CASRDPQTRGELFF. In nucleotides, the CDR3 is TGTGCCAGCAGAGATCCTCAAACGCGCGGGGAGCTGTTTTTT.

In this sample, this clone turned up once. V and J are TRBV9 and TRBJ2-3; D is unresolved. Between the trimmed V and J ends, which lost 2 bases and 2 bases, there was a span of 6 bases. The length of the CDR3 is 13 residues. Germline CDR1 and CDR2: SGDLS and YYNGEE. The CDR3 spells CASSVGFTDTQYF. In DNA, the CDR3 is TGTGCCAGCAGCGTCGGGTTCACAGATACGCAGTATTTT.

The table lists this clone with a count of one. The V gene is TRBV2, the J gene TRBJ1-1, with D perhaps TRBD1 (6 bases). Looked up from germline, CDR1 is SNHLY and CDR2 is FYNNEI. V lost 0 bases, J lost 1 base, and 9 bases lay in between. This CDR3 has 15 amino acids. This CDR3 is CASSEAGHSNTEAFF. The CDR3 DNA follows: TGTGCCAGCAGTGAAGCGGGACATTCGAACACTGAAGCTTTCTTT.

CDR3 DNA sequence: TGCGCCAGCAGCCTGAATCGGGAGTATGAGCAGTTCTTC. Translating it yields CASSLNREYEQFF. The genes are TRBV5-1 and TRBJ2-1, with D maybe TRBD2 (6 bases). V lost 4 bases, J lost 8 bases, and 13 bases lay in between. Germline V gene sequence: CDR1 SGHRS, CDR2 YFSETQ. The CDR3 has 13 amino acids. The whole variable domain, filled in from reference TRBV5-1 and TRBJ2-1, reads KAGVTQTPRYLIKTRGQQVTLSCSPISGHRSVSWYQQTPGQGLQFLFEYFSETQRNKGNFPGRFSGRQFSNSRSEMNVSTLELGDSALYLCASSLNREYEQFFGPGTRLTVL.

CDR3 protein: CASSAETGAYNEQFF. The DNA of the CDR3 is TGTGCCAGCAGTGCGGAGACAGGGGCTTACAATGAGCAGTTCTTC. The chain links TRBV6-4 to TRBJ2-1, with TRBD1 matching over 8 bases. The CDR3 spans 15 residues. CDR1 MRHNA and CDR2 SNTAGT come from the germline V gene. The ends lost 4 bases at V and 4 bases at J; junction bases unmatched: 6.

This clone was recorded at least ten times. Other DNA sequences from this sample encode an identical CDR3 as well. This chain uses TRBV27 with TRBJ1-2, with D perhaps TRBD1 (6 bases). Trimming cost V 5 bases and J 4 bases, with 11 bases left between them. The germline gives CDR1 MNHEY, CDR2 SMNVEV (reference sequence). CDR3 length: 13 amino acids. CDR3 sequence (DNA): TGTGCCAGCAGTCCCGACAGGCTCTATGGCTACACCTTC. It is translated as CASSPDRLYGYTF.

The chain joins TRBV19 to TRBJ2-3; 10 bases agree with TRBD1. In germline, CDR1 is LNHDA, CDR2 SQIVND (reference sequence). This CDR3 region has 16 residues. The V segment lost 5 bases and the J segment 5 bases; nucleotides outside the gene matches: 10. The CDR3 loop is CASSSPRDRGRDTQYF. Here the CDR3 DNA reads TGTGCCAGTAGTTCCCCCCGGGACAGGGGTCGAGATACGCAGTATTTT.

The CDR3 bases are TGCGCCAGCAGCCAAGATCCTGGCGACCGGAGGGCTTTCTTT. Encoded protein: CASSQDPGDRRAFF. V is TRBV4-1 and J is TRBJ1-1; D remains ambiguous. CDR1 is MGHRA, CDR2 YSYEKL, per germline. CDR3 length: 14 amino acids. Trimming left V 0 bases short and J 11 bases short, with 16 bases between.

The V call is TRBV11-3, the J call TRBJ1-2, with D possibly being TRBD1 (6 bases). Per germline, CDR1 SGHNT and CDR2 YENEEA. This CDR3 has 13 amino acids. The V end was cut by 5 bases, the J end by 5 bases, with 12 bases between. This chain's CDR3 is CASSPDSSYGYTF. As DNA, the CDR3 is TGTGCCAGCAGCCCGGACAGTTCTTATGGCTACACCTTC.

J is TRBJ1-4 and V is TRBV18; 7 bases are a match to TRBD1. Germline V gives CDR1 KGHSH, CDR2 LQKENI. Trimming took 0 bases from V and 5 from J; bases not matched to a gene: 6. This CDR3 contains 16 residues. CDR3 DNA sequence: TGTGCCAGCTCACCACCTTCAGGACAGGAGAATGAAAAACTGTTTTTT. As protein: CASSPPSGQENEKLFF.

In this sample, this clone turned up once. The CDR3 region is CASSVTGTAETQYF. CDR3 nucleotide sequence: TGCGCCAGCAGCGTCACCGGGACTGCGGAGACCCAGTACTTC. The chain is built from TRBV5-1 and TRBJ2-5; D possibly corresponds to TRBD2 (6 bases). Germline values: CDR1 SGHRS, CDR2 YFSETQ. V was pared by 4 bases and J by 5 bases, with 15 bases between. The CDR3 extends over 14 amino acids.

The rearrangement joins TRBV6-4 to TRBJ2-2; 9 nucleotides match TRBD1. Trimming at V came to 5 bases and at J to 6 bases, leaving 7 bases not matched to a gene. Germline V gives CDR1 MRHNA, CDR2 SNTAGT. The CDR3 is made up of 15 amino acids. For the CDR3, the DNA is TGTGCCAGCAGTTCACAGGGGGCTAGCGCCGGGGAGCTGTTTTTT. Residues: CASSSQGASAGELFF.

CDR3 nucleotides: TGTGCCAGCAGCTTTAGACAGGGCGTTGGCTACACCTTC. Amino acid sequence: CASSFRQGVGYTF. V is TRBV5-5 and J is TRBJ1-2; 7 nucleotides agree with TRBD1. Germline CDR1 SGHKS, CDR2 YYEKEE (reference sequence). This CDR3 is built from 13 residues. The V gene end was trimmed by 2 bases and the J gene end by 7 bases; junction bases not matched to a gene: 5.

The rearrangement joins TRBV7-8 to TRBJ2-6; TRBD1 is a possible D gene (6 bases). Germline V gene data show CDR1 as SGHVS and CDR2 as FQNEAQ. V was pared by 2 bases and J by 0 bases, with 20 bases between. There are 20 residues in the CDR3. DNA of the CDR3: TGTGCCAGCAGCTTACTCCAGGGACAAATGGGTACCTCTGGGGCCAACGTCCTGACTTTC. This encodes CASSLLQGQMGTSGANVLTF.

The rearrangement links TRBV11-2 to TRBJ2-1; 7 positions match TRBD2. The CDR3 extends over 15 amino acids. The V and J ends lost 5 bases and 1 base, in that order; junction bases with no gene match: 5. Germline V lookup: CDR1 SGHAT, CDR2 FQNNGV. The CDR3 nucleotides read TGTGCCAGCAGCCCTCGACTAGCATCCTACAATGAGCAGTTCTTC. It encodes CASSPRLASYNEQFF.